This paragraph covers one T cell receptor (beta chain) sequence. Reverse transcription of 0.5 to 1 ug RNA was performed with random hexamers. MiXCR, run by TCRdb on the immunoSEQ multiplex PCR reads, gives a single entry per CDR3 protein. Altogether 75,000 to 80,000 distinct CDR3 sequences are present, approximately 94% being singletons, with the ten largest covering approximately 0.49%. This specimen comes from a study of CD8 T cells in Susac syndrome. In germline, CDR1 is GTSNPN, CDR2 SVGIG (reference sequence). V lost 3 bases to trimming and J lost 7 bases, with 13 bases between them. CDR3 size: 14 residues.

Sample: CD8+ T cells from PBMCs. The chain links TRBV30 to TRBJ1-6; D remains unclear. The receptor was isolated from a human donor with Susac syndrome. The CDR3 sequence: CAWRRVTLNSPLHF. As DNA, the CDR3 is TGTGCCTGGAGGCGGGTTACCCTGAATTCACCCCTCCACTTT.